The clone carrying this T cell receptor (beta chain) was seen only once. Its antigen is unidentified. The CDR3 covers 15 residues. Germline assignment: CDR1 LNHDA and CDR2 SQIVND (reference sequence). With V trimmed by 6 bases and J by 6 bases, 10 bases remained unmatched. Recent vaccinations or acute infections were absent in the healthy HIV-negative adult donors. A CD45RA-negative memory subset and a CD45RA+ naive subset were separated from the CD4+ cells. Clones were sequenced by immunoSEQ multiplex PCR, and TCRdb holds only the in-frame ones, with some missing. The data contain about 2.3 million clones, 92% of them singletons. The data are from a study of shared clonotypes between healthy human individuals. Findings and limits, study-wide: When compared with the clonotypes that were shared by all four sorted-subset donors, the non-shared clonotypes turned out to have lower generation probabilities. Only blood underwent sampling, and tissue repertoires likely differ.

V is TRBV19 and J is TRBJ1-5; 8 bases fit TRBD1. The sequence was collected from a man aged 18 to 35 in good health. Some clones in this sample may be carry-over from other donors' samples. Material: naive CD4+ T cells from PBMCs. The subset denotes: CD45RA+ positively selected. In DNA form, the CDR3 reads TGTGCCAGTAGGACGACAGGGGCTGATGTTCAGCCCCAGCATTTT. Protein sequence: CASRTTGADVQPQHF.